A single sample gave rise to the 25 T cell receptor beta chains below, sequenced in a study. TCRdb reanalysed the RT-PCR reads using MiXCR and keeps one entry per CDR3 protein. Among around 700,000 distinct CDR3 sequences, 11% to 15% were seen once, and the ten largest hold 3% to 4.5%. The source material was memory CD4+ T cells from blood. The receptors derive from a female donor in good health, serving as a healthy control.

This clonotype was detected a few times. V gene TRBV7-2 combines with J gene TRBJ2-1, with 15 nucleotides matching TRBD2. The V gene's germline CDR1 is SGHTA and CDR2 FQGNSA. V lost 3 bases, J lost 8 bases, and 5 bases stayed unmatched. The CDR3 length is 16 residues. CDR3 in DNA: TGTGCCAGCAGCTTCGTCGGACTAGCGGGAGGGGATGAGCAGTTCTTC. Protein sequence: CASSFVGLAGGDEQFF.

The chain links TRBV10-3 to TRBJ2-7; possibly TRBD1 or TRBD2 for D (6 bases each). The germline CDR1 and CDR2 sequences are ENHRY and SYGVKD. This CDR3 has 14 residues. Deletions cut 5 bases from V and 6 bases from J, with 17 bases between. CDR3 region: CAISPEAQGGEQYF. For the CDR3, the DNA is TGTGCCATCAGTCCCGAGGCACAGGGAGGCGAGCAGTACTTC.

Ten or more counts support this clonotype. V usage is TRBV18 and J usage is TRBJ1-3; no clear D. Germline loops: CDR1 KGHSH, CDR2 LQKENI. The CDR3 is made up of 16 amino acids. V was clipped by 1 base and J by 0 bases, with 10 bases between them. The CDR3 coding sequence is TGTGCCAGCTCACCACTCCAGGAAGGCTCTGGAAACACCATATATTTT. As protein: CASSPLQEGSGNTIYF.

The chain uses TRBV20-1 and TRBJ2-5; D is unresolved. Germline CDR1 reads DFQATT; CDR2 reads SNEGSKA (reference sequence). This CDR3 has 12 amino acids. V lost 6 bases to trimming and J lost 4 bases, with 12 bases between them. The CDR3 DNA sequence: TGCAGTGCCGCCCAGGCGACAGAGACCCAGTACTTC. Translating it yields CSAAQATETQYF.

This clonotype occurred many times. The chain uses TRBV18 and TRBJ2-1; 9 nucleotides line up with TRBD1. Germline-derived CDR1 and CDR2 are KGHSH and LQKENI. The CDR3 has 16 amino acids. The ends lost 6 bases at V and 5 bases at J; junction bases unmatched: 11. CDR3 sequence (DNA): TGTGCCAGCTCCCAAACAGGGGGCAGGGCACACAATGAGCAGTTCTTC. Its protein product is CASSQTGGRAHNEQFF.

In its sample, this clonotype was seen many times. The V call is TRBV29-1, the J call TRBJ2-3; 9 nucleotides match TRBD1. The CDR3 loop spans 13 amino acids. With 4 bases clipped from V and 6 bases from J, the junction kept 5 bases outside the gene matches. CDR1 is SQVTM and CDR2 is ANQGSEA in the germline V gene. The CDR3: CSVVTGGPDTQYF. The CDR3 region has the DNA TGCAGCGTTGTGACAGGGGGTCCGGATACGCAGTATTTT.

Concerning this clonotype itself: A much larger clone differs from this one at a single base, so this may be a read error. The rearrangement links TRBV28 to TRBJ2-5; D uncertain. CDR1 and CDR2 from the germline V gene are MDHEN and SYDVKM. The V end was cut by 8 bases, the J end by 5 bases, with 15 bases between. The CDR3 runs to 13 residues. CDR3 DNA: TGTGCCAGCTGCACCATTGAGAGGGAGACCCAGTACTTC. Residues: CASCTIERETQYF.

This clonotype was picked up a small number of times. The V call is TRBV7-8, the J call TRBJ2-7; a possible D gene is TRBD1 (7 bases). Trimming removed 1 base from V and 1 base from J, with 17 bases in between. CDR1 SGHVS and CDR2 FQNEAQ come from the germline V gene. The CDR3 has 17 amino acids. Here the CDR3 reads CASSLGGRDRFSYEQYF. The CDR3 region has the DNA TGTGCCAGCAGCTTAGGGGGGCGGGACAGATTTTCCTACGAGCAGTACTTC.

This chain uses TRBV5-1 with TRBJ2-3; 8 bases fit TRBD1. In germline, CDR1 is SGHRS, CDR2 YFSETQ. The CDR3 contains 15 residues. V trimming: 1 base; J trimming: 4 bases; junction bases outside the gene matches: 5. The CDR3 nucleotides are TGCGCCAGCAGCTTGCAGGGGGCGAGGGCAGATACGCAGTATTTT. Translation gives CASSLQGARADTQYF.

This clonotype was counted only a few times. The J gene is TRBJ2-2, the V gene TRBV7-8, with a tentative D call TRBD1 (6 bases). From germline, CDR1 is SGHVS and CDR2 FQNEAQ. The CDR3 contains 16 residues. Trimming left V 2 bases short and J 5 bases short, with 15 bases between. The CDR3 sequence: CASSLRAGGETGELFF. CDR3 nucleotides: TGTGCCAGCAGCTTACGGGCTGGGGGCGAAACCGGGGAGCTGTTTTTT.

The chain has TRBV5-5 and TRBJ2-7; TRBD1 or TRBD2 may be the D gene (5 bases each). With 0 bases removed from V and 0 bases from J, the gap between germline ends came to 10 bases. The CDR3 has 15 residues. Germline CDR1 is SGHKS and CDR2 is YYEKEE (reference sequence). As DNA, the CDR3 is TGTGCCAGCAGCTTGGATGGGGGATTCTCCTACGAGCAGTACTTC. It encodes CASSLDGGFSYEQYF. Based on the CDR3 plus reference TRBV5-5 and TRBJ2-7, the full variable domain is DAGVTQSPTHLIKTRGQQVTLRCSPISGHKSVSWYQQVLGQGPQFIFQYYEKEERGRGNFPDRFSARQFPNYSSELNVNALLLGDSALYLCASSLDGGFSYEQYFGPGTRLTVT.

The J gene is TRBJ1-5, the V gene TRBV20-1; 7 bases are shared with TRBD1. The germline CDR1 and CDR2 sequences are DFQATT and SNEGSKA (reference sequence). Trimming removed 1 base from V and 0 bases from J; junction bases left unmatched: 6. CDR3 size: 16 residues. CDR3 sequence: CSARVQGGYSNQPQHF. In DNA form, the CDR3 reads TGCAGTGCTAGAGTTCAAGGGGGCTATAGCAATCAGCCCCAGCATTTT.

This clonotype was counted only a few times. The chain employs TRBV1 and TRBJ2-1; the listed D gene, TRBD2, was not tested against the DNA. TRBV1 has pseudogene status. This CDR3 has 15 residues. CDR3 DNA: TGCACCAGCAGCCCCAGCGGGGGGTCCTACAATGAGCAGTTCTTC. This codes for CTSSPSGGSYNEQFF.

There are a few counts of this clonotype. The DNA for the CDR3 is TGTGCCACCAGTGATACAGGGACAGGGCTGACTCAGCCCCAGCATTTT. Its protein product is CATSDTGTGLTQPQHF. This sequence joins TRBV24-1 and TRBJ1-5, with 9 bases lining up with TRBD1. From germline, CDR1 is KGHDR and CDR2 SFDVKD. V was pared by 3 bases and J by 6 bases, with 8 bases of the junction left unmatched. There are 16 residues in the CDR3.

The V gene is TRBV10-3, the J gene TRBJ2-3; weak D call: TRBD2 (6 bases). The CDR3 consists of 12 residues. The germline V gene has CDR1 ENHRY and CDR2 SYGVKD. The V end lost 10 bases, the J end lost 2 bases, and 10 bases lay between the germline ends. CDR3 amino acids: CATTGLTDTQYF. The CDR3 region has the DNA TGTGCCACCACGGGACTCACAGATACGCAGTATTTT.

The CDR3 DNA reads TGTGCCAGCAGCCCCTCGGGGGGAGTTAGCAATCAGCCCCAGCATTTT. As protein: CASSPSGGVSNQPQHF. The rearrangement uses TRBV7-6 and TRBJ1-5; D may be TRBD1 (5 bases). CDR3 length equals 16 residues. V was clipped by 5 bases and J by 0 bases, with 14 bases between them. Germline V CDR1 and CDR2: SGHVS, FNYEAQ.

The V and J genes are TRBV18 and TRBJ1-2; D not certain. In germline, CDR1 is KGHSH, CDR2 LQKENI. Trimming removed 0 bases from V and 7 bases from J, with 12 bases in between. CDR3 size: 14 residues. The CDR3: CASSPPTRAAGYTF. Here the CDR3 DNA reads TGTGCCAGCTCACCACCGACCCGGGCGGCTGGCTACACCTTC.

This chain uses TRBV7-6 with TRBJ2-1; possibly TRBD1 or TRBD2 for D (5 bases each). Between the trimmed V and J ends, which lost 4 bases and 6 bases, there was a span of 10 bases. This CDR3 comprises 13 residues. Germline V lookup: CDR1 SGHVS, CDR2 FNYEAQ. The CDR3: CASSSWDLNEQFF. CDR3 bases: TGTGCCAGCAGCTCCTGGGACCTCAATGAGCAGTTCTTC.

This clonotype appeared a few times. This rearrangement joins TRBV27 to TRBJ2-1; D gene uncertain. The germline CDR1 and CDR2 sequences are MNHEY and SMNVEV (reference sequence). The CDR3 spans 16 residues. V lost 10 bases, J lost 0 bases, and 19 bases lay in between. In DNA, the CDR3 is TGTGCCACCCAATCCAGAGTGACAAGCTCCTACAATGAGCAGTTCTTC. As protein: CATQSRVTSSYNEQFF.

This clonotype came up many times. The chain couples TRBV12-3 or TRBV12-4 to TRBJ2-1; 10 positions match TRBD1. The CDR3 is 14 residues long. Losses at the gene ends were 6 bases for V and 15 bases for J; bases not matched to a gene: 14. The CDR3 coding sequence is TGTGCCAGCAGCCTGGGACAGGGGATAAGGACATGGTTCTTC. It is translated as CASSLGQGIRTWFF.

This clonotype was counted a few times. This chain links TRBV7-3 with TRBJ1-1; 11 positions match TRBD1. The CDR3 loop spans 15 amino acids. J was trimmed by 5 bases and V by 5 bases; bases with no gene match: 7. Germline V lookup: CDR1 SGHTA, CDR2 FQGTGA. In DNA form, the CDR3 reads TGTGCCAGCAGCCCGGACAGGGGGCGCGAGACTGAAGCTTTCTTT. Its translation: CASSPDRGRETEAFF.

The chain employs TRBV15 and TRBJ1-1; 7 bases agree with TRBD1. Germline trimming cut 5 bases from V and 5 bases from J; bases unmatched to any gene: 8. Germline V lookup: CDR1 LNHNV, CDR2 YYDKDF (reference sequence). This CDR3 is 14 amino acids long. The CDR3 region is CATSPPGRGTEAFF. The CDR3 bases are TGTGCCACCAGCCCTCCGGGCAGGGGGACTGAAGCTTTCTTT.

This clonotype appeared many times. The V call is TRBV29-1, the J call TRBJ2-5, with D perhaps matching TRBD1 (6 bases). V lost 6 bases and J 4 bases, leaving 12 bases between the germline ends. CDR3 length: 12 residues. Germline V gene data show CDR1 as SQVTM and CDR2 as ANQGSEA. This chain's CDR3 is CSVEQGGETQYF. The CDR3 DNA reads TGCAGCGTGGAACAGGGTGGAGAGACCCAGTACTTC.

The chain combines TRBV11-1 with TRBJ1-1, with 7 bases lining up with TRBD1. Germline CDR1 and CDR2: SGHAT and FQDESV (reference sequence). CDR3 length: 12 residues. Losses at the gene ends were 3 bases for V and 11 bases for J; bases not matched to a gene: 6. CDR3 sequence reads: CASSFDRALAFF. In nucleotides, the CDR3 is TGTGCCAGCAGCTTCGACAGGGCGTTGGCTTTCTTT. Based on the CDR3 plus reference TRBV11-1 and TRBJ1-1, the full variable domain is EAEVAQSPRYKITEKSQAVAFWCDPISGHATLYWYRQILGQGPELLVQFQDESVVDDSQLPKDRFSAERLKGVDSTLKIQPAELGDSAMYLCASSFDRALAFFGQGTRLTVV.

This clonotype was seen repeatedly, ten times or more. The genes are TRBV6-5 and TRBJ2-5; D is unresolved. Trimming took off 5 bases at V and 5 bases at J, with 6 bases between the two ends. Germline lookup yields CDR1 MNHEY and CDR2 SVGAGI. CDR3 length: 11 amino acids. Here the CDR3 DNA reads TGTGCCAGCAGTATTGGGGAGACCCAGTACTTC. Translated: CASSIGETQYF.